The 2 T cell receptor beta chains presented below share a single source sample, sequenced in a study of cytomegalovirus exposure and HLA in healthy donors (dated by TCRdb to about 2017). Library generation was performed with the immunoSEQ multiplex PCR assay. The multiplex PCR relied on a mix of 60 forward primers for TCR Vbeta segments and 13 reverse primers for TCR Jbeta segments. In its TCRdb copy, this immuneACCESS table keeps in-frame sequences only and misses some clones. Where compared with another copy, unresolved V genes explain less than half of these, and the others have no known cause. Recorded for this sample are 150,000 or so clones; approximately 84% of them occurred a single time. The ten largest clones add up to approximately 3.4% of the sample. Input material: PBMCs. These receptors were obtained from a woman aged 45-65 years in good health and CMV-seropositive.

Ten or more counts support this clone. At the DNA level, this CDR3 is encoded by other sequences in the same sample as well. The chain links TRBV5-4 to TRBJ1-1; 7 positions match TRBD1. There are 14 residues in the CDR3. Looked up from germline, CDR1 is SGHNT and CDR2 is YYREEE (reference sequence). J was trimmed by 1 base and V by 4 bases; bases with no gene match: 4. The chain's CDR3 is CASSPDRSNTEAFF. In DNA form, the CDR3 reads TGTGCCAGCAGCCCGGACAGGTCGAACACTGAAGCTTTCTTT. The complete variable domain, with remaining parts taken from reference TRBV5-4 and TRBJ1-1, reads ETGVTQSPTHLIKTRGQQVTLRCSSQSGHNTVSWYQQALGQGPQFIFQYYREEENGRGNFPPRFSGLQFPNYSSELNVNALELDDSALYLCASSPDRSNTEAFFGQGTRLTVV.

The chain recombines TRBV5-1 with TRBJ1-1, with 7 bases that match TRBD1. V trimming: 7 bases; J trimming: 6 bases; junction bases outside the gene matches: 15. The length of the CDR3 is 15 residues. The germline gives CDR1 SGHRS, CDR2 YFSETQ. The CDR3, as DNA: TGCGCCAGCGGTGAGATTCCAGGGGGAAGCGCTGAAGCTTTCTTT. It yields the protein CASGEIPGGSAEAFF.